A selection of T cell receptor beta chains follows, all from one sample in a study of response to subunit inactivated influenza vaccine. MiXCR, applied by TCRdb to the RT-PCR reads, yields one record per CDR3 protein. This sample has about 540,000 distinct CDR3 sequences, with less than 15% found just once. The input for sequencing was PBMCs from blood, taken less than 13 days after vaccination. The receptors were gathered from a man in his forties or fifties who received an inactivated influenza vaccine. Each CDR3 is given with its conserved first and last residue. Fields, in order: CDR3 protein, CDR3 DNA, D gene, clone size, V gene, J gene, CDR3 length. The D gene is left open where the match is weak. Some rows mark clone size as missing; the rest say once, few, many or name a class of expanded clone.

CASSKIPGLADYNEQFF	TGTGCCAGCAGTAAAATCCCCGGGCTAGCGGATTACAATGAGCAGTTCTTC	TRBD2	.	TRBV2	TRBJ2-1	17
CASSSGPNQPQHF	TGTGCCAGCAGCTCGGGGCCCAATCAGCCCCAGCATTTT	.	many	TRBV7-2	TRBJ1-5	13
CASSYPTRLAGGPGQETQYF	TGTGCCAGCAGTTACCCTACCCGGCTAGCGGGAGGGCCCGGCCAAGAGACCCAGTACTTC	TRBD2	few	TRBV28	TRBJ2-5	20
CASSYLRVPETQYF	TGTGCCAGCAGCTACCTTAGGGTTCCAGAGACCCAGTACTTC	.	few	TRBV7-8	TRBJ2-5	14
CSARDPRVYNEQFF	TGCAGTGCTAGAGATCCCCGCGTCTACAATGAGCAGTTCTTC	.	few	TRBV20-1	TRBJ2-1	14
CASSQVDRGMNTEAFF	TGCGCCAGCAGCCAAGTAGACAGGGGGATGAACACTGAAGCTTTCTTT	TRBD1	few	TRBV4-3	TRBJ1-1	16
CASRGGTTNEKLFF	TGTGCCAGTAGAGGGGGAACAACTAATGAAAAACTGTTTTTT	.	.	TRBV19	TRBJ1-4	14
CASSLIAKKNTGELFF	TGTGCCAGCAGCTTAATAGCGAAAAAGAACACCGGGGAGCTGTTTTTT	.	.	TRBV7-9	TRBJ2-2	16
CASRREHNTGELFF	TGTGCCAGCAGACGGGAGCATAACACCGGGGAGCTGTTTTTT	.	.	TRBV5-8	TRBJ2-2	14
CASSAPRAGADTEAFF	TGTGCCAGCAGCGCCCCCAGGGCGGGGGCGGACACTGAAGCTTTCTTT	.	few	TRBV7-2	TRBJ1-1	16
CATETGSSMNTEAFF	TGTGCCACCGAGACAGGGAGCTCGATGAACACTGAAGCTTTCTTT	TRBD1	few	TRBV12-3/TRBV12-4	TRBJ1-1	15
CASSLSPGKTEAFF	TGTGCCAGCAGTTTATCTCCAGGGAAAACTGAAGCTTTCTTT	.	many	TRBV28	TRBJ1-1	14
CASSPRGHGEQFF	TGTGCCAGCAGTCCCAGGGGGCACGGTGAGCAGTTCTTC	TRBD1	.	TRBV6-2/TRBV6-3	TRBJ2-1	13
CASSIRGGKDYGYTF	TGTGCCAGCAGCATAAGGGGTGGGAAGGACTATGGCTACACCTTC	.	.	TRBV7-2	TRBJ1-2	15
CASSSGHLSNQPQHF	TGTGCCAGCAGTTCCGGACACCTTAGCAATCAGCCCCAGCATTTT	.	.	TRBV12-3/TRBV12-4	TRBJ1-5	15
CATSGQPNQPQHF	TGTGCCACCTCGGGACAGCCGAATCAGCCCCAGCATTTT	TRBD1	.	TRBV24-1	TRBJ1-5	13
CASSGHQSYEQYF	TGTGCCAGCAGCGGACACCAATCCTACGAGCAGTACTTC	.	.	TRBV28	TRBJ2-7	13
CASSKSSGANVLTF	TGTGCCAGCAGCAAGAGCTCTGGGGCCAACGTCCTGACTTTC	.	many	TRBV12-3/TRBV12-4	TRBJ2-6	14
CASSLVSGESYEQYF	TGTGCCAGCAGCTTAGTCTCAGGGGAATCCTACGAGCAGTACTTC	.	few	TRBV11-2	TRBJ2-7	15
CASNGQGLGTEAFF	TGTGCCAGCAACGGACAGGGGCTGGGGACTGAAGCTTTCTTT	TRBD1	.	TRBV6-1	TRBJ1-1	14
CASSLVPLSPGANVLTF	TGCGCCAGCAGCTTGGTGCCGCTAAGCCCTGGGGCCAACGTCCTGACTTTC	.	many	TRBV5-1	TRBJ2-6	17
CASRRQGMDTGELFF	TGTGCCAGCCGAAGACAGGGAATGGACACCGGGGAGCTGTTTTTT	TRBD1	.	TRBV9	TRBJ2-2	15
CASSSTSGIYNEQFF	TGTGCCAGCAGCAGTACTAGCGGGATATACAATGAGCAGTTCTTC	TRBD2	.	TRBV7-2	TRBJ2-1	15
CASSSGLAGTAYEQYF	TGTGCCAGCAGCTCAGGACTAGCGGGGACCGCCTACGAGCAGTACTTC	TRBD2	many	TRBV7-8	TRBJ2-7	16
CSASVGYLLGQPQHF	TGCAGTGCTAGCGTGGGCTACCTTCTTGGTCAGCCCCAGCATTTT	.	few	TRBV20-1	TRBJ1-5	15
CAWSYGQVRAQYF	TGTGCCTGGAGTTATGGACAGGTCAGGGCCCAGTACTTC	TRBD1	few	TRBV30	TRBJ2-5	13
CASSLEGTGAYNEQFF	TGTGCCAGCAGCTTAGAAGGGACAGGAGCCTACAATGAGCAGTTCTTC	TRBD1	many	TRBV7-2	TRBJ2-1	16
CANGQGKGTQYF	TGTGCCAACGGACAGGGAAAGGGGACCCAGTACTTC	TRBD1	.	TRBV10-3	TRBJ2-5	12
CASSPELGIGPEQYF	TGTGCCAGCAGCCCGGAACTAGGGATCGGACCCGAGCAGTACTTC	.	few	TRBV5-6	TRBJ2-7	15
CSARDFAGWGETQYF	TGCAGTGCTAGAGATTTCGCAGGCTGGGGGGAGACCCAGTACTTC	.	.	TRBV20-1	TRBJ2-5	15
CASSFWGTRVEQYF	TGTGCCAGCAGTTTTTGGGGGACCCGGGTCGAGCAGTACTTC	.	many	TRBV12-3/TRBV12-4	TRBJ2-7	14
CAWSDRLIGEQYF	TGTGCCTGGTCCGACAGGCTCATAGGGGAGCAGTACTTC	.	few	TRBV30	TRBJ2-7	13
CASTPGQGAYEQYF	TGTGCCAGCACTCCGGGACAGGGGGCCTACGAGCAGTACTTC	TRBD1	many	TRBV7-8	TRBJ2-7	14
CASSVGHSSGANVLTF	TGTGCCAGCAGCGTAGGTCACAGCTCTGGGGCCAACGTCCTGACTTTC	.	few	TRBV9	TRBJ2-6	16
CASSGSGTSGGGETQYF	TGCGCCAGCAGCGGATCCGGGACTAGCGGGGGTGGTGAGACCCAGTACTTC	TRBD2	.	TRBV5-1	TRBJ2-5	17
CASSRGQGSEKLFF	TGTGCCAGCAGCCGGGGGCAGGGGAGTGAAAAACTGTTTTTT	.	.	TRBV11-2	TRBJ1-4	14
CASSVSPNRVSYGYTF	TGCGCCAGCAGCGTGTCACCTAACAGGGTCAGCTATGGCTACACCTTC	.	few	TRBV5-1	TRBJ1-2	16
CASHRDTNTGELFF	TGTGCCAGCCACAGAGATACGAACACCGGGGAGCTGTTTTTT	.	.	TRBV18	TRBJ2-2	14
CASSRTISPLHF	TGTGCCAGCAGTAGGACAATCTCACCACTCCACTTT	.	.	TRBV6-2/TRBV6-3	TRBJ1-6	12
CASSQEVKGREGRDTQYF	TGTGCCAGCAGCCAAGAAGTTAAGGGGCGGGAGGGCCGAGATACGCAGTATTTT	TRBD2	few	TRBV4-2	TRBJ2-3	18
CATSRPKIAEQYF	TGTGCCACCAGCAGGCCGAAGATCGCCGAGCAGTACTTC	.	few	TRBV15	TRBJ2-7	13
CASSLGLAGSGTDTQYF	TGCGCCAGCAGCCTCGGACTAGCGGGGTCGGGCACAGATACGCAGTATTTT	TRBD2	few	TRBV5-1	TRBJ2-3	17
CSAKPGAFQSSQYF	TGCAGTGCTAAGCCGGGGGCCTTCCAGAGTTCCCAGTACTTC	.	.	TRBV20-1	TRBJ2-5	14
CASSYGRVGNQPQHF	TGTGCCAGCAGTTACGGCAGGGTGGGCAATCAGCCCCAGCATTTT	.	.	TRBV6-2/TRBV6-3	TRBJ1-5	15
CSASKEYSNQPQHF	TGCAGTGCTAGTAAGGAATATAGCAATCAGCCCCAGCATTTT	.	few	TRBV20-1	TRBJ1-5	14
CASSEVGPQNTEAFF	TGTGCCAGCAGTGAAGTGGGACCGCAGAACACTGAAGCTTTCTTT	.	many	TRBV25-1	TRBJ1-1	15
CASSPGQANVANVLTF	TGTGCCAGCAGCCCCGGACAGGCTAATGTAGCCAACGTCCTGACTTTC	TRBD1	few	TRBV5-6	TRBJ2-6	16
CAWSVIRTYVSGANVLTF	TGTGCCTGGAGTGTAATCCGGACTTACGTCTCTGGGGCCAACGTCCTGACTTTC	.	.	TRBV30	TRBJ2-6	18
CASSLLGSGRQETQYF	TGCGCCAGCAGCTTATTGGGAAGCGGGAGACAAGAGACCCAGTACTTC	TRBD2	.	TRBV5-1	TRBJ2-5	16
CASSLSSGSYNSPLHF	TGTGCCAGCAGTTTATCTTCGGGGAGCTATAATTCACCCCTCCACTTT	.	.	TRBV27	TRBJ1-6	16
CASSPLSASTDTQYF	TGTGCCAGCAGTCCCCTCTCGGCGAGCACAGATACGCAGTATTTT	.	.	TRBV27	TRBJ2-3	15
CATRDRGSGANVLTF	TGTGCCACCCGGGACCGAGGCTCTGGGGCCAACGTCCTGACTTTC	.	few	TRBV6-4	TRBJ2-6	15